This T cell receptor (beta chain) stems from a study of T-cell memory formation after mild COVID-19. Trimming removed 7 bases at V and 4 bases at J, with 11 bases between. The CDR3 covers 11 residues. The germline V gene has CDR1 SQVTM and CDR2 ANQGSEA. A single record per CDR3 protein comes from TCRdb applying MiXCR to the 5' RACE reads. In the table there are roughly 350,000 distinct CDR3 sequences, around 21% of which are singletons. The sequenced sample consisted of PBMCs or a T cell subset sorted from them (not recorded which). The chain links TRBV29-1 to TRBJ2-7; D not resolved. The origin of this receptor is an adult woman who had mild COVID-19 (a few samples of this study predate the infection). Cell type and time point are not known. CDR3 sequence reads: CSASGVYEQYF. The DNA for the CDR3 is TGCAGCGCCTCGGGTGTGTACGAGCAGTACTTC.